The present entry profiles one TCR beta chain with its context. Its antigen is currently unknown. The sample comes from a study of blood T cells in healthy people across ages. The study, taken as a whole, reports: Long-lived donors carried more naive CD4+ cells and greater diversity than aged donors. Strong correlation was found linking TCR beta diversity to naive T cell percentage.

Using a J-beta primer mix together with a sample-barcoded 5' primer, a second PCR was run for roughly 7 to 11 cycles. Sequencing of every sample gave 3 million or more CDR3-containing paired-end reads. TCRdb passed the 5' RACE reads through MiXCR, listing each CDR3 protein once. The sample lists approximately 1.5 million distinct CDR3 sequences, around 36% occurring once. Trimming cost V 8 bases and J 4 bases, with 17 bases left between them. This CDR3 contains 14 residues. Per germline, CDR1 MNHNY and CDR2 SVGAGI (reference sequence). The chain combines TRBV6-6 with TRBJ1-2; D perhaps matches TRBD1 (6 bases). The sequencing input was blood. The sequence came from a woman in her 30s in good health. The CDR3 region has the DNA TGTGCCAGCGGAGGGGGGACCCTTGGCTATGGCTACACCTTC. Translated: CASGGGTLGYGYTF.